This T cell receptor (beta chain) was sequenced in a study of T cell responses to AZD1222 COVID-19 vaccine. The study, taken as a whole, reports: Among vaccine-associated CD4 TCRs, coverage spanned spike, with dominance at 160-218 and 743-854. Sampling captured repertoires only after the peak T cell response.

This clone was observed at least ten times. Antigen: not known. The method was immunoSEQ multiplex PCR; TCRdb's version includes in-frame clones alone and lacks a portion of them. The sample records 180,000 or so clones, 92% being singletons. Germline loops: CDR1 SGHRS, CDR2 YFSETQ. The CDR3 sequence is 16 residues long. V was clipped by 1 base and J by 5 bases; unmatched bases: 6. The material was peripheral blood, obtained 28 days after the second AZD1222 dose. The genes are TRBV5-1 and TRBJ1-4; 9 nucleotides agree with TRBD1. This TCR came from an adult who received the AZD1222 COVID-19 vaccine. The CDR3 reads CASSLQGQGRNEKLFF. CDR3 nucleotide sequence: TGCGCCAGCAGCTTGCAGGGACAGGGCAGGAATGAAAAACTGTTTTTT.